The 10 T cell receptor beta chains in this list originate from one sample, sequenced in a study of neurological immune-mediated disorders. Each CDR3 protein gets one entry after TCRdb re-called the 5' RACE reads with MiXCR. The sample has about 30,000 distinct CDR3 sequences, 4.5% to 7% seen once. The sequenced sample was CD4+ T cells from blood. Receptor source: a woman aged 50 to 60 in good health.

This clonotype was recorded at least ten times. The chain recombines TRBV28 with TRBJ1-2; 12 bases map to TRBD1. Germline CDR1 and CDR2: MDHEN and SYDVKM. This CDR3 contains 18 residues. V was clipped by 6 bases and J by 4 bases; unmatched bases: 15. The CDR3 spells CASRSGTGGGGQGYGYTF. Written as DNA, the CDR3 is TGTGCCAGCAGGTCCGGGACAGGGGGCGGCGGTCAGGGCTATGGCTACACCTTC.

This clonotype appeared many times. The chain has TRBV3-1 and TRBJ2-1, with 8 bases identical to TRBD2. Trimming cost V 2 bases and J 7 bases; bases outside gene matches: 19. CDR1 and CDR2 (germline): LGHDT, YNNKEL (reference sequence). This CDR3 is 19 amino acids long. The DNA of the CDR3 is TGTGCCAGCAGCCAAAGGGCCGGAAGGGTAGCGGGGATAAGGAATGAGCAGTTCTTC. Its translation: CASSQRAGRVAGIRNEQFF.

Many counts were recorded for this clonotype. The chain recombines TRBV27 with TRBJ2-7; TRBD1 matches 8 bases. The CDR3 is 15 amino acids. V was clipped by 6 bases and J by 2 bases; unmatched bases: 9. Germline CDR1 and CDR2: MNHEY and SMNVEV (reference sequence). The CDR3 DNA reads as TGTGCCAGCAGAAGGGCAGGGGGCTTCGCCTACGAGCAGTACTTC. Amino acid sequence: CASRRAGGFAYEQYF.

This clonotype showed up many times. The gene calls are TRBV11-2 and TRBJ1-2, with 7 bases lining up with TRBD1. This CDR3 region has 13 residues. Trimming removed 5 bases from V and 4 bases from J; junction bases left unmatched: 4. CDR1 and CDR2 from the germline V gene are SGHAT and FQNNGV. CDR3 nucleotide sequence: TGTGCCAGCAGCAGGGGACAGAGCTATGGCTACACCTTC. This sequence encodes CASSRGQSYGYTF. The full variable domain, its missing parts supplied by reference TRBV11-2 and TRBJ1-2, is EAGVAQSPRYKIIEKRQSVAFWCNPISGHATLYWYQQILGQGPKLLIQFQNNGVVDDSQLPKDRFSAERLKGVDSTLKIQPAKLEDSAVYLCASSRGQSYGYTFGSGTRLTVV.

Many counts were recorded for this clonotype. CDR3: CASSSPVQGPKEFF. CDR3 coding DNA: TGTGCCAGCAGCTCTCCCGTTCAGGGGCCTAAGGAGTTCTTC. The chain is built from TRBV5-6 and TRBJ2-1, with D perhaps TRBD1 (6 bases). The CDR3 runs 14 residues. V was trimmed by 3 bases and J by 14 bases, leaving 21 bases between them. Germline V CDR1 and CDR2: SGHDT, YYEEEE.

This clonotype was found many times. The chain is built from TRBV7-3 and TRBJ2-1; D uncertain. V shed 5 bases and J shed 0 bases, with 11 bases lying between them. The CDR3 runs 15 residues. Germline loops: CDR1 SGHTA, CDR2 FQGTGA. CDR3 residues: CASSPSSDSYNEQFF. The CDR3 DNA follows: TGTGCCAGCAGCCCTTCGAGTGACTCCTACAATGAGCAGTTCTTC.

At least ten counts were recorded for this clonotype. The gene calls are TRBV21-1 and TRBJ2-1; whether TRBD2, the table's D call, matches the DNA was not checked. TRBV21-1 is annotated as a pseudogene. This CDR3 spans 16 amino acids. The CDR3 DNA sequence: TGTGCCAGCAGCCCAAGGGGCGCTAGCGGGATCAATGAGCAGTTCTTC. This sequence encodes CASSPRGASGINEQFF.

The chain recombines TRBV6-2 or TRBV6-3 with TRBJ1-1, with D unresolved. Germline CDR1 reads MNHEY; CDR2 reads SVGEGT. Trimming stripped 2 bases from V and 1 base from J, with 8 bases between. The CDR3 consists of 14 residues. CDR3 DNA: TGTGCCAGCAGTTACAAGACAAAGAACACTGAAGCTTTCTTT. This codes for CASSYKTKNTEAFF.

This clonotype came up many times. The rearrangement links TRBV7-9 to TRBJ2-7; 7 nucleotides line up with TRBD2. The germline V gene has CDR1 SEHNR and CDR2 FQNEAQ (reference sequence). V shed 5 bases and J 0 bases; nucleotides not matched to a gene: 1. The CDR3 has 13 amino acids. This chain's CDR3 is CASSRDYSYEQYF. The CDR3 coding sequence is TGTGCCAGCAGCCGGGACTACTCCTACGAGCAGTACTTC.

This clonotype came up many times. The J gene is TRBJ2-1, the V gene TRBV7-2; tentatively, D is TRBD1 (5 bases). The CDR3 consists of 15 residues. Trimming left V 7 bases short and J 7 bases short, with 20 bases between. Germline loops: CDR1 SGHTA, CDR2 FQGNSA. In nucleotides, the CDR3 is TGTGCCAGCACCGAACAGGTTACTTTTGGGAATGAGCAGTTCTTC. It encodes CASTEQVTFGNEQFF.